The clone carrying this TCR beta chain was counted a few times. Its antigen is unknown. Both iRepertoire HTBI primers and Arm-PCR of CDR3 regions were used to build the TCR beta libraries. TCRdb ran MiXCR on the multiplex PCR reads and lists one entry per CDR3 protein. In the table there are 350,000 to 450,000 distinct CDR3 sequences, around 20% of which are singletons. These data come from a study of regulatory T cells in long-lasting Graves disease. Notes on the study in general: For persistent Graves' patients, TCR diversity was lower than for newly diagnosed ones. TRBV28 was favored in persistent disease, as were TRBJ1-2 and TRBJ2-5. In persistent patients, shared public clonotypes (roughly 3,000) outnumbered those in new patients (approximately 970).

This CDR3 has 18 residues. Losses at the gene ends were 1 base for V and 5 bases for J; bases not matched to a gene: 15. Germline V gives CDR1 SGHTA, CDR2 FQGNSA. Indicated time point: persistent/refractory GD, antithyroid drugs over 5 years with positive TRAb. Generation of the TCR library employed RNA extracted from PBMCs. The authors drew approximately 9 milliliters of peripheral blood into EDTA tubes. The source was peripheral blood mononuclear cells (PBMCs), collected when the disease was refractory, from a patient treated with antithyroid drugs. The source of this sequence is a female donor with Graves disease. J is TRBJ2-5 and V is TRBV7-2; 8 bases match TRBD1. CDR3 in DNA: TGTGCCAGCAGCTTAGAGGTGTCGGGCAGGGGGCGAAGGGAGACCCAGTACTTC. Its translation is CASSLEVSGRGRRETQYF.